This TCR beta chain was recovered during a study of CD8+ T cells in alopecia areata. Overall study: Treated patients were given oral tofacitinib, which was dosed at 5 to 10 mg twice daily. Tofacitinib therapy lasting 6 to 18 months was followed by 6 months off drug.

This CDR3 has 15 residues. The V and J ends lost 5 bases and 3 bases, in that order; junction bases with no gene match: 9. CDR1 and CDR2 from the germline V gene are MNHEY and SVGAGI. Peripheral blood samples and lesional scalp punch biopsies were obtained from alopecia areata patients. Separation by sorting yielded CD4+ and CD8+ T cells from PBMCs. There are many counts of this clone. cDNA prepared by RNA extraction and subsequent reverse transcription served as the template for sequencing. The repertoire was sequenced with immunoSEQ multiplex PCR; TCRdb's copy has only in-frame clones and lacks some. The table has about 130,000 clones, more than 40% seen once; the top ten hold around 20%.

This receptor was taken from a human donor with alopecia areata. The chain uses TRBV6-5 and TRBJ2-5, with 7 positions matching TRBD1. The sequences come from CD8+ T cells sorted from blood, collected at week 0. The CDR3 loop is CASSTGQAPEETQYF. CDR3 in DNA: TGTGCCAGCAGTACCGGACAGGCCCCCGAAGAGACCCAGTACTTC.